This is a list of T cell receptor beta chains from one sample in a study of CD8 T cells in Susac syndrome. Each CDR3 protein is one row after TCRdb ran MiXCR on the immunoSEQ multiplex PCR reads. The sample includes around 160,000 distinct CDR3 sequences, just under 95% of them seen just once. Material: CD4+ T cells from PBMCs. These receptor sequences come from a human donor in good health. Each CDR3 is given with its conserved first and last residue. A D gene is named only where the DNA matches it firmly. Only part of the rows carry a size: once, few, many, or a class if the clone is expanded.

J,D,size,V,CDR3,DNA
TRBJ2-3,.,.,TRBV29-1,CSVRGRNTDTQYF,TGCAGCGTCCGGGGGCGGAACACAGATACGCAGTATTTT
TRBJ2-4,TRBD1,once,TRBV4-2,CASSLDRGENIQYF,TGTGCCAGCAGCCTGGACAGGGGCGAAAACATTCAGTACTTC
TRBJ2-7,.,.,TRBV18,CASSPRVGVDEQYF,TGTGCCAGCTCACCTCGGGTTGGGGTCGACGAGCAGTACTTC
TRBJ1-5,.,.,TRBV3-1,CASSLGHTNQPQHF,TGTGCCAGCAGCCTGGGGCATACCAATCAGCCCCAGCATTTT
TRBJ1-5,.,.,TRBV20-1,CSGRAGLVQPQHF,TGCAGTGGAAGGGCAGGGCTGGTTCAGCCCCAGCATTTT
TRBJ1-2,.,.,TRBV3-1,CASSHDTGSYGYTF,TGTGCCAGCAGCCATGACACAGGGTCGTATGGCTACACCTTC
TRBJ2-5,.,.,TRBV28,CASSSPFGAQYF,TGTGCCAGCAGTTCCCCCTTTGGGGCCCAGTACTTC
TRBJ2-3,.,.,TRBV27,CASSWRLLDTQYF,TGTGCCAGCAGTTGGCGGTTATTAGATACGCAGTATTTT
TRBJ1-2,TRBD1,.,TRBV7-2,CASSLATGDYGYTF,TGTGCCAGCAGCTTAGCGACAGGGGACTATGGCTACACCTTC
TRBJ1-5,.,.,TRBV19,CASSISGNGNQPQHF,TGTGCCAGTAGTATTTCAGGGAATGGCAATCAGCCCCAGCATTTT
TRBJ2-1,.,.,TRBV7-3,CASSPASSGQQFF,TGTGCCAGCAGCCCGGCTAGCTCGGGACAGCAGTTCTTC
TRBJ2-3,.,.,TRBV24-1,CATSDSSPRGAADTQYF,TGTGCCACCAGTGATTCGTCCCCAAGGGGGGCTGCAGATACGCAGTATTTT
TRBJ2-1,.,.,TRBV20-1,CSAKRGAYNEQFF,TGCAGTGCTAAAAGAGGAGCGTACAATGAGCAGTTCTTC
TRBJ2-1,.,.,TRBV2,CASRKTENLYNEQFF,TGTGCCAGCAGGAAGACAGAGAATCTCTACAATGAGCAGTTCTTC
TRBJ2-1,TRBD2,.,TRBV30,CAWSVRAGGLNEQFF,TGTGCCTGGAGTGTACGGGCGGGGGGTTTAAATGAGCAGTTCTTC
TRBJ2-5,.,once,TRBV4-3,CASSQGSPGAQETQYF,TGCGCCAGCAGCCAAGGTTCGCCCGGGGCACAAGAGACCCAGTACTTC
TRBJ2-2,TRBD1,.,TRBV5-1,CASSPGTGESGELFF,TGCGCCAGCAGCCCCGGGACAGGGGAATCCGGGGAGCTGTTTTTT
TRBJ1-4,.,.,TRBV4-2,CASSQREKLFF,TGTGCCAGCAGCCAGCGGGAAAAACTGTTTTTT
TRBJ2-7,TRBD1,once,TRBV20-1,CSASLGPGQGFYEQYF,TGCAGTGCTAGCTTAGGGCCCGGACAGGGGTTCTACGAGCAGTACTTC
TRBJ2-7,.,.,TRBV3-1,CASSPDYSYEQYF,TGTGCCAGCAGCCCAGACTACTCCTACGAGCAGTACTTC